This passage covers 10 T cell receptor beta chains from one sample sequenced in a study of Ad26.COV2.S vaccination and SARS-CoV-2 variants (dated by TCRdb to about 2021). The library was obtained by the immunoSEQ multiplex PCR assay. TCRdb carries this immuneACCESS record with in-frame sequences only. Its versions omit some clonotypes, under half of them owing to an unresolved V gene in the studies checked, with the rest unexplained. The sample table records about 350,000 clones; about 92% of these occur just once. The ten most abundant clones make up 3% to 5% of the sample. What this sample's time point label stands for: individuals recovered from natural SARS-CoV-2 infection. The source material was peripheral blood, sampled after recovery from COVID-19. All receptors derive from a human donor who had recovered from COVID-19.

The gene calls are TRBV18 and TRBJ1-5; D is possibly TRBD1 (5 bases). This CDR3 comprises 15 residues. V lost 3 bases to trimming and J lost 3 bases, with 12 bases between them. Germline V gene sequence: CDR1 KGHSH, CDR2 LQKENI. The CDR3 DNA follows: TGTGCCAGCTCACCGGCCGGGACCCCCAATCAGCCCCAGCATTTT. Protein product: CASSPAGTPNQPQHF.

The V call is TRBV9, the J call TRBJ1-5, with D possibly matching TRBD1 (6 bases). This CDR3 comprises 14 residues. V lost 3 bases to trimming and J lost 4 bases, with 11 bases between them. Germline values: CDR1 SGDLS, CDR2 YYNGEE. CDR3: CASSGGTGNQPQHF. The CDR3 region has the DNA TGTGCCAGCAGCGGGGGAACAGGGAATCAGCCCCAGCATTTT.

CDR3 sequence reads: CASSRDRATIYLQHF. CDR3 sequence (DNA): TGTGCCAGCAGTCGCGACAGGGCGACAATCTATCTCCAGCATTTT. This rearrangement joins TRBV7-2 to TRBJ1-5; 7 positions agree with TRBD1. Germline-derived CDR1 and CDR2 are SGHTA and FQGNSA. The CDR3 contains 15 residues. The ends lost 6 bases at V and 12 bases at J; junction bases unmatched: 17.

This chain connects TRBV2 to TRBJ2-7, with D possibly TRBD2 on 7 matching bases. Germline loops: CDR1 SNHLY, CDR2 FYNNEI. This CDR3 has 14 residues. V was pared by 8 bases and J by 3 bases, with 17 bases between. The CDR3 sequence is CASQGAGAFYEQYF. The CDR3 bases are TGTGCCAGCCAAGGGGCGGGGGCCTTCTACGAGCAGTACTTC.

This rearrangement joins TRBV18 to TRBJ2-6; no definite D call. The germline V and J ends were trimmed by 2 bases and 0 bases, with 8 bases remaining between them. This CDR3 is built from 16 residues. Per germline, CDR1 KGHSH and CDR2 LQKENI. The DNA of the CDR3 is TGTGCCAGCTCACCAGTAAGTTCCTCTGGGGCCAACGTCCTGACTTTC. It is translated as CASSPVSSSGANVLTF.

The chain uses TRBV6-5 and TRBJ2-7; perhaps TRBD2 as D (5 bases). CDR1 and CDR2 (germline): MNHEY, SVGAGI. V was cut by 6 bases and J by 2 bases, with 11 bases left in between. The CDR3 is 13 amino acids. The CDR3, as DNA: TGTGCCAGCAGGACGGGGTTCCCCTACGAGCAGTACTTC. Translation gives CASRTGFPYEQYF.

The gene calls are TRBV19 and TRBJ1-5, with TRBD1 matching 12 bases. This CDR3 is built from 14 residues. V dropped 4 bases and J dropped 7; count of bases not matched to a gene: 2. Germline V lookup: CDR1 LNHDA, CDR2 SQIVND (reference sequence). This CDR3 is CASSKGQGAQPQHF. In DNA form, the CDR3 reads TGTGCCAGTAGTAAGGGACAGGGGGCGCAGCCCCAGCATTTT.

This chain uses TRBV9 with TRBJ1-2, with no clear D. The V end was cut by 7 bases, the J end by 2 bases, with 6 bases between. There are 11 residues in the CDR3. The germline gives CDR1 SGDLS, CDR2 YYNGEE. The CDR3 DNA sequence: TGTGCCAGCCGGGAGAACTATGGCTACACCTTC. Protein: CASRENYGYTF.

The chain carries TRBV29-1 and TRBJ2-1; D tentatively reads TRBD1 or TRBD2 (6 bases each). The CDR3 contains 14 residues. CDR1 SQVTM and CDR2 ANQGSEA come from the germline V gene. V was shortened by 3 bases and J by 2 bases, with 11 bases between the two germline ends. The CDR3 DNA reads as TGCAGCGTTGATGGGGGGCGCGCCTACAATGAGCAGTTCTTC. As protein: CSVDGGRAYNEQFF.

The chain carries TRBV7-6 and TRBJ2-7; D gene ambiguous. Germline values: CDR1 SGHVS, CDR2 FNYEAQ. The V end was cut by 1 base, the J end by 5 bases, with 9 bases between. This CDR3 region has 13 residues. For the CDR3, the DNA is TGTGCCAGCAGCTTAGGTTTAAAGGACGAGCAGTACTTC. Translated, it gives CASSLGLKDEQYF.